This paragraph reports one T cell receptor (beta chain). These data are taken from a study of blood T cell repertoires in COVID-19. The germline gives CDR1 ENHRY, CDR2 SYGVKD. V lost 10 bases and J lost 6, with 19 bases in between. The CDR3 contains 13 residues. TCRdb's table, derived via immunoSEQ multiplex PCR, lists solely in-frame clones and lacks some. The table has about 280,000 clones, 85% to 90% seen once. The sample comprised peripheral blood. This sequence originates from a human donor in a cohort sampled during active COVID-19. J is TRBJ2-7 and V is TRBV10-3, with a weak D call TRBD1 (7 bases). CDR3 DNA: TGTGCCAGCGGGGTTGGACAGGAAAGCGAGCAGTACTTC. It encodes CASGVGQESEQYF.